A few counts support the clone carrying this TCR beta chain. The sample belongs to a study of blood T cell repertoires in COVID-19. CDR3 length equals 12 residues. Trimming pared 5 bases from V and 7 bases from J, leaving 9 bases between. Sequenced by immunoSEQ multiplex PCR; TCRdb stores in-frame clones only, minus some. The table shows roughly 180,000 clones, with over 75% occurring only once. Specimen: peripheral blood. The origin of this receptor is an elderly man with COVID-19, enrolled during active disease. The V gene is TRBV12-3 or TRBV12-4, the J gene TRBJ1-5; D unclear. CDR3 in DNA: TGTGCCAGCAGTCACGCGGGCCAGCCCCAGCATTTT. It encodes CASSHAGQPQHF.